Listed below are T cell receptor beta chains from one sample, sequenced in a study of cytomegalovirus exposure and HLA in healthy donors. Only in-frame clones appear in the TCRdb table, and some are missing; sequencing was by immunoSEQ multiplex PCR. The data hold 100,000 to 150,000 clones, with roughly 88% observed a single time. The sequenced material came from PBMCs. The receptors were gathered from a boy younger than 18 in good health and CMV-seronegative. The CDR3 runs from the conserved cysteine through the conserved F or W. Fields, in order: D gene, clone size, J gene, V gene, CDR3 DNA, CDR3 protein. D genes are given only for firm matches. A row's size may be missing; if present it is once, few, many or a size class.

d_call: TRBD2
clone_size: -
j_call: TRBJ2-7
v_call: TRBV27
cdr3_nt: TGTGCCAGCAGTTTAGCTAGCGGGGGGGGATACGAGCAGTACTTC
cdr3_aa: CASSLASGGGYEQYF

d_call: TRBD2
clone_size: -
j_call: TRBJ2-7
v_call: TRBV7-6
cdr3_nt: TGTGCCAGCAGCCCGGCACGGCTAGCGGGGTCTCGGACCTCTTACGAGCAGTACTTC
cdr3_aa: CASSPARLAGSRTSYEQYF

d_call: TRBD1
clone_size: -
j_call: TRBJ1-5
v_call: TRBV5-6
cdr3_nt: TGTGCCAGCAGCATGTCGGACAGGGGAGGGGATCAGCCCCAGCATTTT
cdr3_aa: CASSMSDRGGDQPQHF

d_call: -
clone_size: -
j_call: TRBJ1-2
v_call: TRBV27
cdr3_nt: TGTGCCAGCAGTCGAGGACAATCCTATGGCTACACCTTC
cdr3_aa: CASSRGQSYGYTF

d_call: -
clone_size: -
j_call: TRBJ2-3
v_call: TRBV5-1
cdr3_nt: TGCGCCAGCGCCCCTCTCGGGGGTTCGGTCACAGATACGCAGTATTTT
cdr3_aa: CASAPLGGSVTDTQYF

d_call: TRBD2
clone_size: -
j_call: TRBJ2-3
v_call: TRBV2
cdr3_nt: TGTGCCAGCAGTGAACTAATTTCGGGGGGAGATACGCAGTATTTT
cdr3_aa: CASSELISGGDTQYF

d_call: -
clone_size: -
j_call: TRBJ2-2
v_call: TRBV6-6
cdr3_nt: TGTGCCAGCAGTTACTCGGGAGGAAGGAGTCCCGGGGAGCTGTTTTTT
cdr3_aa: CASSYSGGRSPGELFF

d_call: -
clone_size: -
j_call: TRBJ1-1
v_call: TRBV6-5
cdr3_nt: TGTGCCAGCAGTTACTCGAGGAGGGAAACCGGCACTGAAGCTTTCTTT
cdr3_aa: CASSYSRRETGTEAFF

d_call: -
clone_size: -
j_call: TRBJ1-4
v_call: TRBV4-1
cdr3_nt: TGCGCCAGCAGCCAAGAGATTCCGGGGGGGAAACTGTTTTTT
cdr3_aa: CASSQEIPGGKLFF

d_call: -
clone_size: -
j_call: TRBJ2-7
v_call: TRBV5-6
cdr3_nt: TGTGCCAGCAGCCAGATACTAGACACTCCCTACGAGCAGTACTTC
cdr3_aa: CASSQILDTPYEQYF

d_call: TRBD2
clone_size: -
j_call: TRBJ2-7
v_call: TRBV5-4
cdr3_nt: TGTGCCAGCAGCTTGGGTGGTGCGGGAGCTTTTTCCGAGCAGTACTTC
cdr3_aa: CASSLGGAGAFSEQYF

d_call: TRBD1
clone_size: -
j_call: TRBJ1-5
v_call: TRBV6-1
cdr3_nt: TGTGCCAGCAAAACAGGGGTTTTTGGCAATCAGCCCCAGCATTTT
cdr3_aa: CASKTGVFGNQPQHF

d_call: -
clone_size: -
j_call: TRBJ2-7
v_call: TRBV11-2
cdr3_nt: TGTGCCAGCAGCTCCCCTCAGGGGATATCCTACGAGCAGTACTTC
cdr3_aa: CASSSPQGISYEQYF

d_call: -
clone_size: -
j_call: TRBJ2-3
v_call: TRBV6-1
cdr3_nt: TGTGCCAGCAGTGAAGCAGTTAGCGGTAGCACAGATACGCAGTATTTT
cdr3_aa: CASSEAVSGSTDTQYF

d_call: -
clone_size: once
j_call: TRBJ1-1
v_call: TRBV27
cdr3_nt: TGTGCCAGCAGTTTCGACAGACGCACTGAAGCTTTCTTT
cdr3_aa: CASSFDRRTEAFF

d_call: -
clone_size: -
j_call: TRBJ2-3
v_call: TRBV7-6
cdr3_nt: TGTGCCAGCAGCCCGAGAGGAACAGATACGCAGTATTTT
cdr3_aa: CASSPRGTDTQYF

d_call: TRBD1
clone_size: few
j_call: TRBJ2-7
v_call: TRBV6-1
cdr3_nt: TGTGCCAGCAGTGACAGGGGGCGCTTATACGAGCAGTACTTC
cdr3_aa: CASSDRGRLYEQYF

d_call: -
clone_size: -
j_call: TRBJ1-5
v_call: TRBV19
cdr3_nt: TGTGCCAGTAGTCCAACCTTAGGGGCTCAGCCCCAGCATTTT
cdr3_aa: CASSPTLGAQPQHF

d_call: TRBD1
clone_size: -
j_call: TRBJ2-3
v_call: TRBV5-1
cdr3_nt: TGCGCCAGCAGCTCCGGGACAGCAAAAACAGATACGCAGTATTTT
cdr3_aa: CASSSGTAKTDTQYF

d_call: -
clone_size: -
j_call: TRBJ1-5
v_call: TRBV15
cdr3_nt: TGTGCCACCAGCATACGTGGGGGGATCAGGCAGCCCCAGCATTTT
cdr3_aa: CATSIRGGIRQPQHF

d_call: TRBD1
clone_size: few
j_call: TRBJ2-3
v_call: TRBV4-2
cdr3_nt: TGTGCCAGCAGCCAAGGTGACAGGGGGCTCACGGATACGCAGTATTTT
cdr3_aa: CASSQGDRGLTDTQYF

d_call: -
clone_size: -
j_call: TRBJ1-5
v_call: TRBV7-9
cdr3_nt: TGTGCCAGCAGCTTAGGAGACAGAAGAAATCAGCCCCAGCATTTT
cdr3_aa: CASSLGDRRNQPQHF

d_call: TRBD1
clone_size: once
j_call: TRBJ2-7
v_call: TRBV7-2
cdr3_nt: TGTGCCAGCAGCCGACAGGGTGGGGACTACGAGCAGTACTTC
cdr3_aa: CASSRQGGDYEQYF

d_call: -
clone_size: -
j_call: TRBJ1-2
v_call: TRBV29-1
cdr3_nt: TGCAGCGTTGGAGCGGACCAGAGCTACACCTTC
cdr3_aa: CSVGADQSYTF

d_call: -
clone_size: -
j_call: TRBJ2-7
v_call: TRBV21-1
cdr3_nt: TGTGCCAGCACCCAACGCGGGGGCCTCCTCTACGAGCAGTACTTC
cdr3_aa: CASTQRGGLLYEQYF

d_call: TRBD2
clone_size: -
j_call: TRBJ2-2
v_call: TRBV7-6
cdr3_nt: TGTGCCAGCAGCTTTTCCGGGGGGGACACCGGGGAGCTGTTTTTT
cdr3_aa: CASSFSGGDTGELFF

d_call: TRBD2
clone_size: -
j_call: TRBJ2-7
v_call: TRBV6-1
cdr3_nt: TGTGCCAGCAGTGAACAGCCGGGAGGCGCCTACGAGCAGTACTTC
cdr3_aa: CASSEQPGGAYEQYF

d_call: TRBD1
clone_size: few
j_call: TRBJ1-1
v_call: TRBV5-1
cdr3_nt: TGCGCCAGCAGCTCAGGACAGGGGCGGACTGAAGCTTTCTTT
cdr3_aa: CASSSGQGRTEAFF

d_call: -
clone_size: -
j_call: TRBJ2-1
v_call: TRBV25-1
cdr3_nt: TGTGCCAGCAGCGGCGGGGGCCCCTACAATGAGCAGTTCTTC
cdr3_aa: CASSGGGPYNEQFF

d_call: -
clone_size: few
j_call: TRBJ1-5
v_call: TRBV7-3
cdr3_nt: TGTGCCAGCAGCTTCTCCCTCTCGCAGGGCAGCAATCAGCCCCAGCATTTT
cdr3_aa: CASSFSLSQGSNQPQHF

d_call: -
clone_size: -
j_call: TRBJ1-1
v_call: TRBV30
cdr3_nt: TGTGCCTGGACCACCCCCACGGGACACATGAACACTGAAGCTTTCTTT
cdr3_aa: CAWTTPTGHMNTEAFF

d_call: TRBD1
clone_size: -
j_call: TRBJ1-1
v_call: TRBV5-5
cdr3_nt: TGTGCCAGCAGCCCCGGACAGGGTGGAATGAACACTGAAGCTTTCTTT
cdr3_aa: CASSPGQGGMNTEAFF

d_call: -
clone_size: -
j_call: TRBJ2-7
v_call: TRBV9
cdr3_nt: TGTGCCAGCAGCGTAGGGACAGGGAGGGTCCACGAGCAGTACTTC
cdr3_aa: CASSVGTGRVHEQYF

d_call: -
clone_size: -
j_call: TRBJ2-1
v_call: TRBV5-1
cdr3_nt: TGCGCCAGCAGCTTGGGTGGGCCAAGCAATGAGCAGTTCTTC
cdr3_aa: CASSLGGPSNEQFF

d_call: -
clone_size: -
j_call: TRBJ1-1
v_call: TRBV6-5
cdr3_nt: TGTGCCAGCAGTAACGCCGGGAGCCTTAACACTGAAGCTTTCTTT
cdr3_aa: CASSNAGSLNTEAFF

d_call: TRBD1
clone_size: -
j_call: TRBJ2-7
v_call: TRBV6-5
cdr3_nt: TGTGCCAGCAGTTACTCGGGGAACAGGGGATTCTACGAGCAGTACTTC
cdr3_aa: CASSYSGNRGFYEQYF

d_call: -
clone_size: -
j_call: TRBJ1-3
v_call: TRBV2
cdr3_nt: TGTGCCAGCAGTGTAGACGACAGATTCTCTGGAAACACCATATATTTT
cdr3_aa: CASSVDDRFSGNTIYF

d_call: -
clone_size: -
j_call: TRBJ2-1
v_call: TRBV18
cdr3_nt: TGTGCCAGCTCACCAGGGCCTCTCAATGAGCAGTTCTTC
cdr3_aa: CASSPGPLNEQFF

d_call: -
clone_size: -
j_call: TRBJ1-1
v_call: TRBV30
cdr3_nt: TGTGCCTGGGTTCCAGGGGCCTGGGGTGAAGCTTTCTTT
cdr3_aa: CAWVPGAWGEAFF

d_call: -
clone_size: -
j_call: TRBJ1-5
v_call: TRBV21-1
cdr3_nt: TGTGCCCGCGGACGGGAGGGTCCGACCCAGAGCAATCAGCCCCAGCATTTT
cdr3_aa: CARGREGPTQSNQPQHF

d_call: -
clone_size: -
j_call: TRBJ2-3
v_call: TRBV19
cdr3_nt: TGTGCCAGTTCCGGAGTCACTAGCACAGATACGCAGTATTTT
cdr3_aa: CASSGVTSTDTQYF

d_call: TRBD2
clone_size: once
j_call: TRBJ2-5
v_call: TRBV2
cdr3_nt: TGTGCCAGCAGTGTACTAGCGGGGAGACAGACCCAGTACTTC
cdr3_aa: CASSVLAGRQTQYF

d_call: TRBD2
clone_size: -
j_call: TRBJ2-2
v_call: TRBV6-5
cdr3_nt: TGTGCCAGCCGCCACGGGGGGGAAAACACCGGGGAGCTGTTTTTT
cdr3_aa: CASRHGGENTGELFF

d_call: TRBD1
clone_size: -
j_call: TRBJ1-3
v_call: TRBV7-3
cdr3_nt: TGTGCCAGCAGCTTAACAGGACAGGGCCGAAACACCATATATTTT
cdr3_aa: CASSLTGQGRNTIYF

d_call: -
clone_size: -
j_call: TRBJ1-1
v_call: TRBV7-9
cdr3_nt: TGTGCCAGCAGCCCACTACAGGGAGCCACTGAAGCTTTCTTT
cdr3_aa: CASSPLQGATEAFF

d_call: TRBD2
clone_size: -
j_call: TRBJ2-7
v_call: TRBV18
cdr3_nt: TGTGCCAGCTCACGGGGGACTAGCGACTCCTACGAGCAGTACTTC
cdr3_aa: CASSRGTSDSYEQYF

d_call: -
clone_size: -
j_call: TRBJ2-5
v_call: TRBV5-5
cdr3_nt: TGTGCCAGCAGCTTGTCTTCGGAGACCCAGTACTTC
cdr3_aa: CASSLSSETQYF

d_call: TRBD2
clone_size: -
j_call: TRBJ2-1
v_call: TRBV5-4
cdr3_nt: TGTGCCAGCAGCTACTGGACTAGCGGGGTTAATGAGCAGTTCTTC
cdr3_aa: CASSYWTSGVNEQFF

d_call: TRBD2
clone_size: -
j_call: TRBJ2-2
v_call: TRBV9
cdr3_nt: TGTGCCAGCAGCCCAAATAGCGGGAGGGCCACCGGGGAGCTGTTTTTT
cdr3_aa: CASSPNSGRATGELFF

d_call: TRBD1
clone_size: -
j_call: TRBJ2-2
v_call: TRBV9
cdr3_nt: TGTGCCAGCAGTGACAACCGGGACAGGCCTAACACCGGGGAGCTGTTTTTT
cdr3_aa: CASSDNRDRPNTGELFF

d_call: TRBD1
clone_size: -
j_call: TRBJ1-4
v_call: TRBV29-1
cdr3_nt: TGCAGCGTTGAAGGTCCGGGACAGATGGAGAAAAAACTGTTTTTT
cdr3_aa: CSVEGPGQMEKKLFF

d_call: -
clone_size: -
j_call: TRBJ2-2
v_call: TRBV6-6
cdr3_nt: TGTGCCAGCAGTCCAGGGGTCTCCAGATCAACCGGGGAGCTGTTTTTT
cdr3_aa: CASSPGVSRSTGELFF

d_call: TRBD1
clone_size: -
j_call: TRBJ2-5
v_call: TRBV7-8
cdr3_nt: TGTGCCAGCAGGACCGGGACAGGGGAGGTCGAGACCCAGTACTTC
cdr3_aa: CASRTGTGEVETQYF

d_call: -
clone_size: -
j_call: TRBJ2-5
v_call: TRBV5-3
cdr3_nt: TGTGCCAGAAGCTTTTTCGACTACACAGGGACGGATGAGACCCAGTACTTC
cdr3_aa: CARSFFDYTGTDETQYF

d_call: -
clone_size: -
j_call: TRBJ1-5
v_call: TRBV28
cdr3_nt: TGTGCCAGCAGTTTAGACACAAAATATAGCAATCAGCCCCAGCATTTT
cdr3_aa: CASSLDTKYSNQPQHF

d_call: -
clone_size: -
j_call: TRBJ1-2
v_call: TRBV7-2
cdr3_nt: TGTGCCAGCAGCTCAGGGGTTTATGGCTACACCTTC
cdr3_aa: CASSSGVYGYTF

d_call: TRBD2
clone_size: once
j_call: TRBJ2-1
v_call: TRBV15
cdr3_nt: TGTGCCACCAGCCATTCCCCTCGACTAGCGGAGGGGCAGAAGGAGCAGTTCTTC
cdr3_aa: CATSHSPRLAEGQKEQFF

d_call: -
clone_size: once
j_call: TRBJ1-1
v_call: TRBV7-9
cdr3_nt: TGTTCCAGCAGCGCCAGAAACACTGAAGCTTTCTTT
cdr3_aa: CSSSARNTEAFF

d_call: TRBD1
clone_size: -
j_call: TRBJ2-7
v_call: TRBV4-1
cdr3_nt: TGCGCCAGCAGCCCGGGACAGGGCCTGCGAGATGGCGAGCAGTACTTC
cdr3_aa: CASSPGQGLRDGEQYF

d_call: -
clone_size: -
j_call: TRBJ2-5
v_call: TRBV10-3
cdr3_nt: TGTGCCATCAGTGAGTCCCAGGCCGGAGGTGAGACCCAGTACTTC
cdr3_aa: CAISESQAGGETQYF